This record looks at one TCR beta chain sequence and its context. Antigen: not known. This sample stems from a study of cytomegalovirus exposure and HLA in healthy donors. About the research overall: Early released data comprised around 80 million unique TCRs from HLA-typed donors.

Whereas donors were nominally healthy upon sampling, unrecorded immune exposures were probable. Points from the study as a whole: According to a later analysis, most TCR beta chains associated with CMV appeared HLA-restricted. Relative to equally common others, HLA-associated TCR beta chains showed greater clonal expansion in a later analysis.

PCR involved 60 Vbeta and 13 Jbeta primers. The repertoire was sequenced with immunoSEQ multiplex PCR; TCRdb's copy has only in-frame clones and lacks some. The sample carries some 130,000 clones, around 63% recorded once. This clonotype was obtained from a human donor in good health. Material: PBMCs.

The DNA for the CDR3 is TGTGCCAGTACCTTAGCGGGAGGGTTTTGGAATGAGCAGTTCTTC. This encodes CASTLAGGFWNEQFF. The rearrangement links TRBV19 to TRBJ2-1; 11 bases are shared with TRBD2. In germline, CDR1 is LNHDA, CDR2 SQIVND (reference sequence). CDR3 size: 15 residues. With 7 bases clipped from V and 7 bases from J, the junction kept 9 bases outside the gene matches.